This is a list of T cell receptor beta chains from one sample in a study of blood T cell repertoires in COVID-19. Profiled with immunoSEQ multiplex PCR; TCRdb holds only in-frame clones, not every one. The sample consists of some 350,000 clones, under 95% of them appearing once. The material sequenced was peripheral blood. These receptors all stem from a woman in her late teens or twenties who had recovered from COVID-19. The CDR3 runs from the conserved cysteine through the conserved F or W. Each record gives: V gene, CDR3 length, D gene, clone size, J gene, CDR3 protein, CDR3 DNA. D genes are given only for firm matches. Clone size is given for some rows only: seen once, a few or many times, or a class if the clone is expanded.

TRBV19	14	TRBD1	.	TRBJ1-1	CASSRGQGNTEAFF	TGTGCCAGTAGTAGGGGACAGGGGAACACTGAAGCTTTCTTT
TRBV11-3	12	.	.	TRBJ1-2	CASSFRDEGYTF	TGTGCCAGCAGCTTCCGGGATGAAGGCTACACCTTC
TRBV4-3	16	.	.	TRBJ1-4	CASSQDTTGPYEKLFF	TGCGCCAGCAGCCAAGATACCACAGGGCCTTATGAAAAACTGTTTTTT
TRBV11-2	16	TRBD2	.	TRBJ2-5	CASSSIIAGGQETQYF	TGTGCCAGCAGCTCTATAATAGCGGGAGGCCAAGAGACCCAGTACTTC
TRBV30	16	TRBD1	few	TRBJ1-6	CAWSRDRGQGNSPLHF	TGTGCCTGGAGTCGGGACAGGGGACAAGGAAATTCACCCCTCCACTTT
TRBV12-3/TRBV12-4	13	.	.	TRBJ1-4	CASSFEHNEKLFF	TGTGCCAGCAGTTTCGAGCATAATGAAAAACTGTTTTTT
TRBV3-1/TRBV3-2	16	TRBD2	.	TRBJ2-5	CASSQMRSSGKETQYF	TGTGCCAGCAGCCAAATGAGGTCTAGCGGGAAAGAGACCCAGTACTTC
TRBV6-6	13	.	.	TRBJ2-4	CASFGLQKQVQYF	TGTGCCAGCTTTGGGCTTCAAAAACAGGTTCAGTACTTC
TRBV4-1	16	.	.	TRBJ2-3	CASSQETGGSTDTQYF	TGCGCCAGCAGCCAAGAAACCGGAGGTAGCACAGATACGCAGTATTTT
TRBV10-3	15	TRBD2	.	TRBJ2-1	CAIKVLGTRESEQFF	TGTGCCATCAAGGTCCTAGGGACTAGAGAAAGTGAGCAGTTCTTC
TRBV2	15	TRBD1	.	TRBJ1-1	CASSKNRGRDTEAFF	TGTGCCAGCAGTAAAAACAGGGGGCGCGACACTGAAGCTTTCTTT
TRBV30	13	.	.	TRBJ1-6	CAWSVNRDSPLHF	TGTGCCTGGAGTGTCAACAGGGACTCACCCCTCCACTTT
TRBV10-1	15	.	.	TRBJ1-1	CASSERRGAWAEAFF	TGCGCCAGCAGTGAGCGTCGGGGGGCATGGGCTGAAGCTTTCTTT
TRBV6-5	15	TRBD1	.	TRBJ1-2	CASSWGQGGNYGYTF	TGTGCCAGCAGTTGGGGACAGGGAGGAAACTATGGCTACACCTTC
TRBV11-2	20	.	.	TRBJ2-3	CASSLDPFTYRARLTDTQYF	TGTGCCAGCAGCTTAGATCCCTTCACCTACAGGGCCCGCCTCACAGATACGCAGTATTTT
TRBV28	12	.	.	TRBJ1-2	CASVPGGYGYTF	TGTGCCAGCGTTCCCGGGGGCTATGGCTACACCTTC
TRBV2	16	.	.	TRBJ2-5	CASSESLSLPQETQYF	TGTGCCAGCAGTGAATCACTTTCACTTCCCCAAGAGACCCAGTACTTC
TRBV19	15	TRBD2	.	TRBJ2-2	CASGGLAGDTGELFF	TGTGCCAGCGGGGGACTAGCGGGAGACACCGGGGAGCTGTTTTTT
TRBV5-1	17	.	.	TRBJ2-3	CASSLGAVPSRADTQYF	TGCGCCAGCAGCTTGGGTGCGGTACCCAGCAGGGCAGATACGCAGTATTTT
TRBV7-9	13	.	.	TRBJ2-2	CASSPLYTGELFF	TGTGCCAGCAGCCCCCTTTACACCGGGGAGCTGTTTTTT
TRBV4-1	17	.	.	TRBJ2-1	CASSQGPARGWGNEQFF	TGCGCCAGCAGCCAAGGTCCCGCTAGAGGGTGGGGTAATGAGCAGTTCTTC
TRBV7-2	13	.	.	TRBJ1-2	CASSLTGSPSYTF	TGTGCCAGCAGCTTAACAGGGAGTCCAAGCTACACCTTC
TRBV6-2/TRBV6-3	12	.	.	TRBJ2-3	CASSQNGDTQYF	TGTGCCAGCAGCCAGAACGGAGATACGCAGTATTTT
TRBV5-1	13	.	.	TRBJ1-2	CASSLGVDWGYTF	TGCGCCAGCAGCCTCGGGGTTGACTGGGGCTACACCTTC
TRBV6-5	12	.	once	TRBJ1-2	CASTLGGGGYTF	TGTGCCAGCACCCTCGGGGGGGGCGGCTACACCTTC